Listed below are T cell receptor beta chains from one sample, sequenced in a study of OX40 agonist ivuxolimab in advanced cancers. The data were produced by immunoSEQ multiplex PCR, yet TCRdb's version contains in-frame clones alone and is incomplete. This table has about 83,000 clones, around 90% appearing once. Sequences were derived from CD4+ or CD8+ T cells sorted from blood, sampled in a trial of the OX40 agonist ivuxolimab. These receptors came from an adult with an advanced solid tumor such as melanoma, head and neck, liver or kidney cancer. CDR3s include the opening cysteine and the closing phenylalanine or tryptophan. Fields, in order: D gene, V gene, J gene, clone size, CDR3 DNA, CDR3 protein. The D gene is left open where the match is weak. The listing skips clone size in some rows; elsewhere it reads once, few, many or a size class.

>NA|TRBV18|TRBJ1-2|once
TGTGCCAGCTCACTACAGGGATTGGACTATGGCTACACCTTC
CASSLQGLDYGYTF
>NA|TRBV28|TRBJ2-7|NA
TGTGCCAGCAGTCCGCAAACAGGGTTTTCCTACGAGCAGTACTTC
CASSPQTGFSYEQYF
>NA|TRBV4-3|TRBJ2-1|NA
TGCGCCAGCAGCCAAGATGGGTTAGGGGCCAATTACAATGAGCAGTTCTTC
CASSQDGLGANYNEQFF
>NA|TRBV7-2|TRBJ2-3|NA
TGTGCCAGCAGCTTAGGAACAGGCACAGATACGCAGTATTTT
CASSLGTGTDTQYF
>TRBD1|TRBV5-1|TRBJ1-6|NA
TGCGCCAGCAGCGTGGCTCAGGGGGTAGATAATTCACCCCTCCACTTT
CASSVAQGVDNSPLHF
>NA|TRBV28|TRBJ2-7|NA
TGTGCCAGCAGTCTAGGGGCGACAAGAAGCTACGAGCAGTACTTC
CASSLGATRSYEQYF
>NA|TRBV2|TRBJ2-3|NA
TGTGCCAGCAATCCACTATCTAGCACAGATACGCAGTATTTT
CASNPLSSTDTQYF
>NA|TRBV7-9|TRBJ2-3|once
TGTGCCAGCAGCCTCCCCGACCAGCAGTCGCAGTATTTT
CASSLPDQQSQYF
>TRBD1|TRBV19|TRBJ1-6|NA
TGTGCCAGTAGTATCGTGGGACAGAATAATTCACCCCTCCACTTT
CASSIVGQNNSPLHF
>TRBD2|TRBV5-1|TRBJ2-1|NA
TGCGCCAGCAGTAGTACCGGGACTAGGGATGAGCAGTTCTTC
CASSSTGTRDEQFF
>NA|TRBV19|TRBJ1-5|NA
TGTGCCAGTAGTAGGGGGGACACTGATCAGCCCCAGCATTTT
CASSRGDTDQPQHF